The 11 T cell receptor beta chains given below trace back to one sample, sequenced in a study of T cells expressing NK-cell markers. No DNA is given; TCRdb re-called the 5' RACE reads and lists each CDR3 protein once. This sample's table reports roughly 180,000 distinct CDR3 sequences. Source material: blood T cells: a sorted CD56 or NKG2C T cell subset, CD4+ or CD8+ T cells, or bulk PBMC T cells (not recorded which). The receptor set was obtained from a woman between 18 and 75 years old in good health.

The chain uses TRBV11-2 and TRBJ1-2. The CDR3 loop spans 17 amino acids. The germline CDR1 and CDR2 sequences are SGHAT and FQNNGV. CDR3 sequence reads: CASSLQVFGTDPYGYTF.

This chain joins TRBV5-6 and TRBJ2-2; TCRdb's D call of TRBD2 is untestable without DNA. Per germline, CDR1 SGHDT and CDR2 YYEEEE. The CDR3 contains 13 residues. The CDR3 protein is CASSLPWTGELFF.

The chain carries TRBV5-1 and TRBJ2-3; the D gene TCRdb calls, TRBD1, cannot be checked with no DNA. The CDR3 contains 14 residues. CDR1 is SGHRS, CDR2 YFSETQ, per germline. The CDR3 here is CASSRDRPTDTQYF.

This rearrangement joins TRBV11-2 to TRBJ1-6; TCRdb names TRBD1, which stays unverified in the absence of DNA. Germline lookup yields CDR1 SGHAT and CDR2 FQNNGV. This CDR3 has 16 amino acids. CDR3 sequence: CASSQTGGRVGSPLHF.

The V gene is TRBV6-1, the J gene TRBJ2-2; the D call of TRBD1 rests on TCRdb alone, since no DNA is present to check it. The CDR3 totals 16 residues. The germline V gene has CDR1 MNHNS and CDR2 SASEGT. CDR3 sequence reads: CASSQVGGPNTGELFF.

This chain connects TRBV25-1 to TRBJ1-6. The CDR3 covers 16 residues. CDR1 is MGHDK, CDR2 SYGVNS, per germline. The CDR3 is CASSELESSYNSPLHF. The full variable domain, completed using reference TRBV25-1 and TRBJ1-6, is EADIYQTPRYLVIGTGKKITLECSQTMGHDKMYWYQQDPGMELHLIHYSYGVNSTEKGDLSSESTVSRIRTEHFPLTLESARPSHTSQYLCASSELESSYNSPLHFGNGTRLTVT.

The chain has TRBV7-3 and TRBJ2-1; TCRdb selects TRBD2, and the lack of DNA leaves this call unchecked. The CDR3 sequence is 16 residues long. From germline, CDR1 is SGHTA and CDR2 FQGTGA. CDR3 amino acids: CASSLTGASGGDEQFF.

The rearrangement joins TRBV30 to TRBJ2-2; TCRdb gives TRBD1 as the D gene, but with no DNA this cannot be confirmed. The CDR3 spans 14 residues. Germline CDR1 GTSNPN, CDR2 SVGIG (reference sequence). The CDR3 here is CASNRGTNTGELFF.

The chain has TRBV29-1 and TRBJ2-1; checking the TCRdb D call of TRBD2 is not possible without DNA. Germline V gene sequence: CDR1 SQVTM, CDR2 ANQGSEA. The CDR3 consists of 17 residues. CDR3 protein: CSVGGASGRSAFDEQFF.

The V and J genes are TRBV6-1 and TRBJ2-7. Per germline, CDR1 MNHNS and CDR2 SASEGT. This CDR3 spans 14 amino acids. This chain's CDR3 is CASTKATGPYEQYF.

The chain couples TRBV5-1 to TRBJ2-5. Per the germline V gene, CDR1 is SGHRS and CDR2 is YFSETQ. The CDR3 runs 14 residues. This CDR3 is CASSLLGYVETQYF.